These 10 T cell receptor beta chains share one sample of origin, sequenced in a study of blood T cell repertoires in COVID-19. Generated by immunoSEQ multiplex PCR, the TCRdb table keeps only in-frame clones and is missing some. The sample contains about 190,000 clones, 88% of which appear only once. The sequenced material came from peripheral blood. The receptors here all came from a woman in her thirties or forties who had recovered from COVID-19.

The J gene is TRBJ1-2, the V gene TRBV18; D gene uncertain. Germline-derived CDR1 and CDR2 are KGHSH and LQKENI. The CDR3 covers 15 residues. Deletions cut 2 bases from V and 7 bases from J, with 17 bases between. CDR3 amino acids: CASSPSVGGLSGYTF. CDR3 nucleotides: TGTGCCAGCTCACCATCAGTAGGAGGTTTGAGTGGCTACACCTTC.

The rearrangement links TRBV18 to TRBJ1-5; D is uncertain. The CDR3 sequence is 14 residues long. Deletions cut 2 bases from V and 7 bases from J, with 12 bases between. Looked up from germline, CDR1 is KGHSH and CDR2 is LQKENI. In DNA form, the CDR3 reads TGTGCCAGCTCACCAAATGCGGGTAGGCAGCCCCAGCATTTT. It codes for CASSPNAGRQPQHF.

The chain has TRBV4-2 and TRBJ2-4, with TRBD2 as a possible D gene (5 bases). CDR3 size: 14 residues. The ends were cut back, 0 bases at V and 7 bases at J, with 10 bases in the middle. The germline gives CDR1 LGHNA, CDR2 YNFKEQ. CDR3: CASSQEGEENIQYF. DNA for the CDR3: TGTGCCAGCAGCCAAGAGGGAGAAGAGAACATTCAGTACTTC.

The chain is built from TRBV29-1 and TRBJ2-2; D possibly corresponds to TRBD2 (5 bases). In germline, CDR1 is SQVTM, CDR2 ANQGSEA. The CDR3 is made up of 12 amino acids. The V gene lost 0 bases and the J gene lost 14 bases, with 13 bases spanning the gap. The CDR3 DNA follows: TGCAGCGTTGAAGATAGCGCCGGAGGCCTGTTTTTT. It specifies CSVEDSAGGLFF.

The CDR3 loop reads CASSQDHQGLILGQPQHF. CDR3 sequence (DNA): TGCGCCAGCAGCCAAGATCACCAGGGCCTGATTCTTGGTCAGCCCCAGCATTTT. This chain joins TRBV4-1 and TRBJ1-5; TRBD1 might be the D (5 bases). Per the germline V gene, CDR1 is MGHRA and CDR2 is YSYEKL. The V and J ends lost 0 bases and 6 bases respectively, with 21 bases between them. This CDR3 contains 18 residues.

Details on this clone: Other DNA sequences in the same sample also yield this CDR3. The V and J genes are TRBV5-1 and TRBJ1-1; D ambiguous. The CDR3 has 12 amino acids. Germline V gene lookup returns CDR1 SGHRS and CDR2 YFSETQ. The V gene lost 4 bases and the J gene lost 4 bases, with 8 bases spanning the gap. CDR3 sequence: CASSLSGTEAFF. The CDR3 DNA reads as TGCGCCAGCAGCCTGTCGGGCACTGAAGCTTTCTTT.

The CDR3 loop reads CASSLQNPGLAGGYEQYF. CDR3 nucleotides: TGTGCCAGCTCACTACAAAACCCGGGACTAGCGGGAGGCTACGAGCAGTACTTC. This sequence joins TRBV18 and TRBJ2-7; 15 positions agree with TRBD2. Trimming at V came to 4 bases and at J to 3 bases, leaving 10 bases not matched to a gene. The CDR3 totals 18 residues. Germline V gives CDR1 KGHSH, CDR2 LQKENI. The full variable domain, its missing parts supplied by reference TRBV18 and TRBJ2-7, is NAGVMQNPRHLVRRRGQEARLRCSPMKGHSHVYWYRQLPEEGLKFMVYLQKENIIDESGMPKERFSAEFPKEGPSILRIQQVVRGDSAAYFCASSLQNPGLAGGYEQYFGPGTRLTVT.

V is TRBV18 and J is TRBJ2-3; perhaps TRBD2 as D (6 bases). The CDR3 spans 18 residues. V was shortened by 2 bases and J by 2 bases, with 20 bases between the two germline ends. Germline lookup yields CDR1 KGHSH and CDR2 LQKENI. CDR3 sequence: CASSPSGGAGPLTDTQYF. The CDR3 DNA follows: TGTGCCAGCTCACCAAGCGGCGGGGCCGGCCCCCTCACAGATACGCAGTATTTT. Complete variable domain (other parts from reference TRBV18 and TRBJ2-3): NAGVMQNPRHLVRRRGQEARLRCSPMKGHSHVYWYRQLPEEGLKFMVYLQKENIIDESGMPKERFSAEFPKEGPSILRIQQVVRGDSAAYFCASSPSGGAGPLTDTQYFGPGTRLTVL.

The J gene is TRBJ1-1, the V gene TRBV6-2 or TRBV6-3; no clear D gene. There are 13 residues in the CDR3. Trimming left V 4 bases short and J 5 bases short, with 11 bases between. Per the germline V gene, CDR1 is MNHEY and CDR2 is SVGEGT. CDR3 region: CASSSIRGTEAFF. The CDR3 DNA reads as TGTGCCAGCAGTTCCATCAGAGGAACTGAAGCTTTCTTT.

For this clone: The sample carries other DNA sequences with the same CDR3. The chain combines TRBV12-3 or TRBV12-4 with TRBJ1-1; the match to TRBD1 covers 8 bases. Germline trimming cut 5 bases from V and 5 bases from J; bases unmatched to any gene: 4. This CDR3 has 13 residues. The CDR3 DNA reads as TGTGCCAGCAGTCGGACAGGGAAAACTGAAGCTTTCTTT. It codes for CASSRTGKTEAFF.